This T cell receptor beta chain was identified during a study of control samples from healthy donors and cancer patients. Sequenced by immunoSEQ multiplex PCR; TCRdb stores in-frame clones only, minus some. The data hold about 170,000 clones, with around 88% observed a single time. A single count supports this clone. CDR1 is MNHEY and CDR2 is SVGAGI in the germline V gene. V lost 7 bases, J lost 0 bases, and 12 bases lay in between. The CDR3 spans 14 residues. The rearrangement uses TRBV6-5 and TRBJ1-1; D is unresolved. The source material was blood. The sequence was collected from a woman in her thirties in good health. The DNA of the CDR3 is TGTGCCAGCACGGCGGACTTCATGAACACTGAAGCTTTCTTT. Translated: CASTADFMNTEAFF.